This TCR beta chain was sequenced in a study of early T cells in non-severe SARS-CoV-2 infection (dated by TCRdb to the early 2020s). As for the study more broadly: Bulk RNA from unsorted whole blood was used for TCR sequencing, so alpha and beta chains could not be paired.

The protocol used for the library was 5' RACE. The data were produced on a NextSeq 500. Unique molecular identifiers were attached to individual cDNA molecules in the TCR library protocol so that sequencing error and PCR bias could be corrected. TCR alpha and beta chains were both sequenced, and the abundances of alpha and beta sequences in each sample were closely correlated with each other. The authors processed their data as follows. Decombinator V4 was used to annotate the V gene, J gene and CDR3 of the TCR sequences. TCRs were defined as expanded if a significant change between any two time points was detected under a Poisson model with p below 0.0001. TCR abundances were normalised to the total number of TCRs sequenced per sample and were expressed as counts per million. TRAV1-2 paired with TRAJ12, TRAJ20 or TRAJ33 defined MAIT TCRs, while TRAV10 paired with TRAJ18 defined iNKT TCRs. VDJdb, accessed 1 November 2021, was searched for CMV, EBV and SARS-CoV-2 annotated TCRs, excluding TCRs annotated for multiple antigens. TCRdb trimmed the raw reads at Q25, called clones with MiXCR and kept productive beta chains. Rows are combined by CDR3 protein, so each entry shows the most common genes and DNA. The V and J calls shown here were made by TCRdb, not taken from the authors' results. This sample has around 80,000 distinct CDR3 sequences in its table, and roughly 10% of those were observed once. The biggest ten clones account for around 8% of the sample.

Set within a cohort of healthcare workers in London, UK, this nested case-control study involved weekly PCR testing of nasopharyngeal swabs along with blood sampling. Healthcare workers were recruited during the week of the UK lockdown, between 23 and 31 March 2020, and followed weekly for up to about 15 weeks. In the germline V gene (reference sequence), CDR1 corresponds to SEHNR and CDR2 to FQNEAQ. V is cut by 3 bases and J by 3 bases, and the space between the germline ends is 12 bases. Reading from cysteine to phenylalanine, the CDR3 counts 14 amino acids. The DNA shown is the 42-base CDR3, in frame from base 1. This clonotype turned up a few times. Its antigen remains undetermined. Base qualities are not recorded, but no much larger clone differs from it by a single base. Study-wide conclusions, independent of this receptor: Matching against VDJdb was skewed toward anti-spike CD8 responses, likely underestimated virus-specific expansions, and missed private and CD4 specificities.

This clonotype was sampled from an adult who was a healthcare worker with PCR-confirmed SARS-CoV-2 infection or an uninfected control (not recorded which). The V gene is TRBV7-9 and the J gene is TRBJ2-7; the D segment might be TRBD1 or TRBD2, since each matches 5 bases. The sequencing used whole blood, collected at baseline. The CDR3 reads as follows: CASSLGDAYYEQYF. Here is the DNA: TGTGCCAGCAGCTTGGGGGACGCCTACTACGAGCAGTACTTC.